Listed here are 32 T cell receptor beta chains from one sample, sequenced in a study of T cells in pancreatic ductal adenocarcinoma. The assay was immunoSEQ multiplex PCR, and TCRdb's table has in-frame clones only and misses some. The sample comprises just under 30,000 clones, approximately 92% of which are singletons, and roughly 2.2% rests with the top ten. The selected patients with pancreatic ductal adenocarcinoma had surgery but no neoadjuvant therapy. Material: PBMCs. Source of these receptors: a human donor with pancreatic ductal adenocarcinoma.

This clone appeared once. The chain combines TRBV27 with TRBJ2-1, with 9 bases that match TRBD2. The CDR3 is 15 amino acids. With V trimmed by 6 bases and J by 10 bases, 13 bases remained unmatched. Germline loops: CDR1 MNHEY, CDR2 SMNVEV (reference sequence). The CDR3 nucleotides read TGTGCCAGCAGGCTCGACAGGAGCGCGGGGGGGGAGCAGTTCTTC. Translating gives CASRLDRSAGGEQFF.

The chain is built from TRBV11-3 and TRBJ2-7; D gene unclear. The germline V and J ends were trimmed by 4 bases and 7 bases, with 11 bases remaining between them. The CDR3 has 12 amino acids. Germline loops: CDR1 SGHNT, CDR2 YENEEA. In nucleotides, the CDR3 is TGTGCCAGCAGCTCACTTGTTGGGGAGCAGTACTTC. This codes for CASSSLVGEQYF.

The chain is built from TRBV5-1 and TRBJ2-7, with 8 bases aligning to TRBD1. This CDR3 has 14 residues. Germline V gene sequence: CDR1 SGHRS, CDR2 YFSETQ. V was pared by 2 bases and J by 4 bases, with 5 bases of the junction left unmatched. The CDR3: CASSLQGGSYEQYF. In nucleotides, the CDR3 is TGCGCCAGCAGCTTACAGGGGGGATCGTACGAGCAGTACTTC.

This sequence joins TRBV15 and TRBJ2-2, with D possibly being TRBD2 (6 bases). The CDR3 totals 16 residues. The germline V gene has CDR1 LNHNV and CDR2 YYDKDF (reference sequence). The germline V and J ends were trimmed by 5 bases and 0 bases, with 13 bases remaining between them. CDR3 protein: CATSLISGANTGELFF. The CDR3 coding sequence is TGTGCCACCAGCCTTATCTCGGGAGCGAACACCGGGGAGCTGTTTTTT.

The rearrangement joins TRBV7-9 to TRBJ2-1, with 14 nucleotides matching TRBD2. The V gene end was trimmed by 1 base and the J gene end by 6 bases; junction bases not matched to a gene: 2. The CDR3 has 16 amino acids. Germline CDR1 and CDR2: SEHNR and FQNEAQ (reference sequence). Here the CDR3 DNA reads TGTGCCAGCAGCTTAGGGGGACTAGCGGGAGCCAATGAGCAGTTCTTC. It translates to CASSLGGLAGANEQFF.

The CDR3 DNA reads TGTGCCAGCAGCAAAGATGGTAGCCTTCCGAACACCGGGGAGCTGTTTTTT. It translates to CASSKDGSLPNTGELFF. This sequence joins TRBV21-1 and TRBJ2-2; TRBD2 is taken as the D call from the table, unchecked against the DNA. TRBV21-1 constitutes a pseudogene. This CDR3 spans 17 amino acids.

The chain uses TRBV4-1 and TRBJ1-3, with D perhaps matching TRBD1 (5 bases). This CDR3 is built from 17 residues. Germline V gene sequence: CDR1 MGHRA, CDR2 YSYEKL. Trimming stripped 4 bases from V and 0 bases from J, with 16 bases between. This CDR3 reads CASSRTGTASSGNTIYF. The CDR3 coding sequence is TGCGCCAGCAGCCGCACCGGGACCGCGAGCTCTGGAAACACCATATATTTT.

The chain is built from TRBV5-4 and TRBJ2-7; D is unresolved. Trimming removed 2 bases at V and 0 bases at J, with 9 bases between. CDR1 is SGHNT, CDR2 YYREEE, per germline (reference sequence). The CDR3 length is 14 residues. CDR3 sequence: CASSFERFSYEQYF. In nucleotides, the CDR3 is TGTGCCAGCAGCTTCGAGAGGTTCTCCTACGAGCAGTACTTC.

The CDR3 DNA follows: TGTGCCTGGAGTGGTCCTCATTCTGCGTCCTACGAGCAGTACTTC. Translating gives CAWSGPHSASYEQYF. V usage is TRBV30 and J usage is TRBJ2-7; no firm D call. CDR3 length: 15 residues. Germline-derived CDR1 and CDR2 are GTSNPN and SVGIG (reference sequence). Deletions cut 1 base from V and 1 base from J, with 14 bases between. The variable domain in full, with the rest retrieved from reference TRBV30 and TRBJ2-7, is SQTIHQWPATLVQPVGSPLSLECTVEGTSNPNLYWYRQAAGRGLQLLFYSVGIGQISSEVPQNLSASRPQDRQFILSSKKLLLSDSGFYLCAWSGPHSASYEQYFGPGTRLTVT.

The V call is TRBV15, the J call TRBJ1-4; D unclear. Looked up from germline, CDR1 is LNHNV and CDR2 is YYDKDF (reference sequence). CDR3 length: 16 residues. V lost 0 bases to trimming and J lost 8 bases, with 16 bases between them. The CDR3 spells CATSRDLYIRREKLFF. For the CDR3, the DNA is TGTGCCACCAGCAGAGATTTGTACATTCGGCGAGAAAAACTGTTTTTT.

The genes are TRBV18 and TRBJ1-2; D remains ambiguous. Looked up from germline, CDR1 is KGHSH and CDR2 is LQKENI. Trimming stripped 0 bases from V and 1 base from J, with 6 bases between. The CDR3 spans 14 residues. The CDR3 here is CASSPPDFNYGYTF. The DNA of the CDR3 is TGTGCCAGCTCACCACCAGACTTTAACTATGGCTACACCTTC.

The rearrangement joins TRBV27 to TRBJ2-2; 7 bases are shared with TRBD1. The CDR3 loop spans 14 amino acids. The V and J ends lost 4 bases and 4 bases, in that order; junction bases with no gene match: 3. Germline V gene lookup returns CDR1 MNHEY and CDR2 SMNVEV (reference sequence). CDR3 nucleotide sequence: TGTGCCAGCAGTTGGGACAGCTTCACCGGGGAGCTGTTTTTT. Protein sequence: CASSWDSFTGELFF.

This chain uses TRBV6-1 with TRBJ1-3; D uncertain. There are 15 residues in the CDR3. Trimming cost V 3 bases and J 0 bases, with 9 bases left between them. The germline V gene has CDR1 MNHNS and CDR2 SASEGT. Here the CDR3 reads CASSDGPSSGNTIYF. The CDR3 DNA sequence: TGTGCCAGCAGTGACGGGCCGAGCTCTGGAAACACCATATATTTT.

The gene calls are TRBV5-5 and TRBJ1-1, with 7 nucleotides matching TRBD1. The CDR3 sequence is 14 residues long. V shed 4 bases and J 2 bases; nucleotides not matched to a gene: 5. Germline-derived CDR1 and CDR2 are SGHKS and YYEKEE (reference sequence). CDR3 in DNA: TGTGCCAGCAGCCCGGGACAGCGAAACACTGAAGCTTTCTTT. Translating it yields CASSPGQRNTEAFF.

This clone was counted once. This chain connects TRBV18 to TRBJ1-5; D remains ambiguous. V dropped 1 base and J dropped 1 base, with 17 bases sitting between them. The CDR3 is made up of 18 amino acids. CDR1 is KGHSH and CDR2 is LQKENI in the germline V gene. The CDR3 here is CASSPRSSGALSNQPQHF. The DNA for the CDR3 is TGTGCCAGCTCACCACGAAGTAGCGGAGCCCTAAGCAATCAGCCCCAGCATTTT.

The chain carries TRBV6-1 and TRBJ1-5, with no clear D. From germline, CDR1 is MNHNS and CDR2 SASEGT. This CDR3 is built from 15 residues. V was shortened by 5 bases and J by 0 bases, with 11 bases between the two germline ends. The DNA of the CDR3 is TGTGCCAGCAGTTTTAACCAAAATAGCAATCAGCCCCAGCATTTT. Its translation: CASSFNQNSNQPQHF.

The rearrangement uses TRBV6-1 and TRBJ2-3, with D possibly called TRBD1 or TRBD2 (6 bases each). Trimming shortened V by 4 bases and J by 1 base, and 24 bases separated the two germline ends. The CDR3 is 19 amino acids. Per germline, CDR1 MNHNS and CDR2 SASEGT. CDR3 region: CASSAEGGGGRGRTDTQYF. Written as DNA, the CDR3 is TGTGCCAGCAGTGCCGAAGGGGGAGGCGGGCGGGGACGCACAGATACGCAGTATTTT.

The chain has TRBV7-9 and TRBJ2-4; possibly TRBD1 for D (5 bases). V gave up 1 base and J gave up 7 bases, with 11 bases separating them. Germline CDR1 and CDR2: SEHNR and FQNEAQ (reference sequence). The CDR3 length is 14 residues. The CDR3 loop is CASSLGDSSNIQYF. In DNA form, the CDR3 reads TGTGCCAGCAGCTTAGGCGACAGTTCCAACATTCAGTACTTC.

The chain recombines TRBV25-1 with TRBJ2-2; a weak D match, TRBD1 (5 bases). Between the trimmed V and J ends, which lost 0 bases and 4 bases, there was a span of 12 bases. This CDR3 is built from 16 residues. Germline-derived CDR1 and CDR2 are MGHDK and SYGVNS. The CDR3 here is CASSEYGAGGTGELFF. The CDR3 DNA reads as TGTGCCAGCAGTGAATATGGGGCCGGTGGCACCGGGGAGCTGTTTTTT.

The V call is TRBV18, the J call TRBJ1-3; D call uncertain. Germline assignment: CDR1 KGHSH and CDR2 LQKENI. The V and J ends lost 0 bases and 0 bases respectively, with 9 bases between them. CDR3 length equals 16 residues. In DNA form, the CDR3 reads TGTGCCAGCTCACCACCCGGCGTGAGCTCTGGAAACACCATATATTTT. Its translation is CASSPPGVSSGNTIYF.

The chain is built from TRBV5-6 and TRBJ2-3; the match to TRBD2 covers 7 bases. Germline CDR1 is SGHDT and CDR2 is YYEEEE. V trimming: 6 bases; J trimming: 0 bases; junction bases outside the gene matches: 7. The CDR3 length is 15 residues. The CDR3 protein is CASTLLAASTDTQYF. CDR3 bases: TGTGCCAGCACCCTCCTAGCGGCTAGCACAGATACGCAGTATTTT.

The chain couples TRBV21-1 to TRBJ1-5. TRBV21-1 is a documented pseudogene. The CDR3 runs 20 residues. The CDR3 protein is CASSKVGRGRLRGSNQPQHF. The CDR3 DNA is TGTGCCAGCAGCAAAGTCGGACGGGGCAGGTTGAGGGGTAGCAATCAGCCCCAGCATTTT.

The gene calls are TRBV2 and TRBJ1-1; 7 bases agree with TRBD1. J gave up 3 bases and V 6 bases, and 7 bases lay outside the gene matches. The CDR3 length is 14 residues. From germline, CDR1 is SNHLY and CDR2 FYNNEI. The CDR3, as DNA: TGTGCCAGCAGCGACAGGGTTAGGGACACTGAAGCTTTCTTT. Translation gives CASSDRVRDTEAFF.

The chain couples TRBV6-5 to TRBJ1-6; D unresolved. The CDR3 has 15 residues. The V end was cut by 0 bases, the J end by 5 bases, with 8 bases between. CDR1 and CDR2 (germline): MNHEY, SVGAGI. CDR3 DNA: TGTGCCAGCAGTTACTCAAGGGTCGATAATTCACCCCTCCACTTT. It translates to CASSYSRVDNSPLHF.

The rearrangement uses TRBV27 and TRBJ2-2; D could derive from TRBD1 or TRBD2 (5 bases each). This CDR3 has 14 residues. V was clipped by 3 bases and J by 6 bases, with 11 bases between them. CDR1 and CDR2 (germline): MNHEY, SMNVEV (reference sequence). The CDR3 DNA reads TGTGCCAGCAGTTTGAAGGGGAGAGCCGGGGAGCTGTTTTTT. Protein product: CASSLKGRAGELFF.

This chain links TRBV5-1 with TRBJ2-2; D is ambiguous. V was shortened by 5 bases and J by 5 bases, with 4 bases between the two germline ends. Germline-derived CDR1 and CDR2 are SGHRS and YFSETQ. CDR3 length: 11 amino acids. CDR3 coding DNA: TGCGCCAGCAGTATTACCGGGGAGCTGTTTTTT. Its translation: CASSITGELFF.

The chain uses TRBV28 and TRBJ2-7, with D perhaps given as TRBD1 or TRBD2 (5 bases each). The germline V gene encodes CDR1 MDHEN and CDR2 SYDVKM. V shed 4 bases and J shed 4 bases, with 11 bases lying between them. This CDR3 has 13 residues. The CDR3 loop is CASSSGTRYEQYF. Written as DNA, the CDR3 is TGTGCCAGCAGTTCGGGGACCCGATACGAGCAGTACTTC.

By sample fraction, this clone is medium-sized (0.01 to 0.1%). The chain combines TRBV10-3 with TRBJ2-7; 7 nucleotides agree with TRBD2. Germline loops: CDR1 ENHRY, CDR2 SYGVKD. V was pared by 11 bases and J by 3 bases, with 10 bases of the junction left unmatched. CDR3 length: 13 amino acids. The CDR3 region has the DNA TGTGCCTCACGGGACTACGGGGACTACGAGCAGTACTTC. This sequence encodes CASRDYGDYEQYF.

The chain couples TRBV5-4 to TRBJ2-4; TRBD2 might be the D (5 bases). Trimming took 3 bases from V and 0 from J, leaving 7 bases between them. The CDR3 extends over 14 amino acids. CDR1 and CDR2 (germline): SGHNT, YYREEE (reference sequence). The CDR3 here is CASSSGIAKNIQYF. Written as DNA, the CDR3 is TGTGCCAGCAGCTCCGGGATAGCCAAAAACATTCAGTACTTC.

The chain joins TRBV18 to TRBJ2-3; 7 bases are shared with TRBD2. The trim removed 0 bases at V and 4 bases at J, leaving 7 bases unmatched. Germline lookup yields CDR1 KGHSH and CDR2 LQKENI. CDR3 length: 16 residues. DNA of the CDR3: TGTGCCAGCTCACCACCGGGGGGGAGCGGCCCAGATACGCAGTATTTT. Translation gives CASSPPGGSGPDTQYF.

V is TRBV12-5 and J is TRBJ2-7; D gene uncertain. CDR1 is LGHNT and CDR2 is FRNRAP in the germline V gene. The length of the CDR3 is 12 residues. With 5 bases removed from V and 6 bases from J, the gap between germline ends came to 11 bases. The CDR3 region is CASGQSAPEQYF. CDR3 sequence (DNA): TGTGCTAGTGGTCAAAGCGCTCCCGAGCAGTACTTC. Based on the CDR3 plus reference TRBV12-5 and TRBJ2-7, the full variable domain is DARVTQTPRHKVTEMGQEVTMRCQPILGHNTVFWYRQTMMQGLELLAYFRNRAPLDDSGMPKDRFSAEMPDATLATLKIQPSEPRDSAVYFCASGQSAPEQYFGPGTRLTVT.

The chain combines TRBV7-9 with TRBJ2-7, with 13 bases that match TRBD2. Germline CDR1 and CDR2: SEHNR and FQNEAQ (reference sequence). V trimming: 5 bases; J trimming: 3 bases; junction bases outside the gene matches: 1. This CDR3 region has 14 residues. DNA for the CDR3: TGTGCCAGCAGCCGGACTAGCGGGAGCTACGAGCAGTACTTC. Translated, it gives CASSRTSGSYEQYF.